This entry lists 18 T cell receptor beta chains sequenced from one sample in a study of STAT5B mutations in CD4+ large granular lymphocyte leukemia. Sequenced by immunoSEQ multiplex PCR; TCRdb stores in-frame clones only, minus some. The table has around 30,000 clones, under 80% seen once. Specimen: CD4+ T cells from blood buffy coats. The receptors shown here come from a human donor in good health.

The chain joins TRBV18 to TRBJ2-4; 10 nucleotides align to TRBD1. The germline V gene has CDR1 KGHSH and CDR2 LQKENI. Trimming removed 2 bases from V and 1 base from J; junction bases left unmatched: 23. This CDR3 has 23 residues. The CDR3 DNA reads TGTGCCAGCTCACCAGTCGTGTTGGGTTTGGGACAGGGGAAGAGGGGGGCCAAAAACATTCAGTACTTC. Its protein is CASSPVVLGLGQGKRGAKNIQYF.

V and J are TRBV6-1 and TRBJ1-2, with 7 bases aligning to TRBD1. The CDR3 covers 15 residues. CDR1 and CDR2 (germline): MNHNS, SASEGT. The trim removed 5 bases at V and 2 bases at J, leaving 8 bases unmatched. The CDR3 DNA sequence: TGTGCCAGCAGTCAGGACAGGCGCTCCAACTATGGCTACACCTTC. Translation gives CASSQDRRSNYGYTF.

This chain uses TRBV27 with TRBJ1-5; the match to TRBD1 covers 8 bases. The germline V gene has CDR1 MNHEY and CDR2 SMNVEV (reference sequence). J gave up 2 bases and V 6 bases, and 6 bases lay outside the gene matches. The CDR3 loop spans 15 amino acids. CDR3 in amino acids: CASSSGQGGNQPQHF. As DNA, the CDR3 is TGTGCCAGCAGCTCCGGACAGGGCGGCAATCAGCCCCAGCATTTT.

J is TRBJ1-2 and V is TRBV9; D remains ambiguous. V gave up 0 bases and J gave up 1 base, with 7 bases separating them. The CDR3 is 14 residues long. Germline CDR1 reads SGDLS; CDR2 reads YYNGEE. The CDR3 region is CASSVGPHNYGYTF. The DNA of the CDR3 is TGTGCCAGCAGCGTAGGGCCGCATAACTATGGCTACACCTTC. The complete variable domain, with remaining parts taken from reference TRBV9 and TRBJ1-2, reads DSGVTQTPKHLITATGQRVTLRCSPRSGDLSVYWYQQSLDQGLQFLIQYYNGEERAKGNILERFSAQQFPDLHSELNLSSLELGDSALYFCASSVGPHNYGYTFGSGTRLTVV.

The chain couples TRBV6-1 to TRBJ2-2; 8 positions agree with TRBD1. Trimming took 4 bases from V and 3 from J; bases not matched to a gene: 4. Germline V lookup: CDR1 MNHNS, CDR2 SASEGT. The CDR3 is made up of 15 amino acids. The CDR3 loop is CASSAGQVYTGELFF. The CDR3 DNA reads TGTGCCAGCAGTGCGGGACAGGTCTACACCGGGGAGCTGTTTTTT.

A single count supports this clone. The gene calls are TRBV2 and TRBJ2-2; weak D call: TRBD1 (5 bases). The CDR3 sequence is 14 residues long. Trimming removed 3 bases from V and 8 bases from J, with 13 bases in between. CDR1 and CDR2 (germline): SNHLY, FYNNEI. The DNA for the CDR3 is TGTGCCAGCAGTGATTTTCGTAGGGGAGGGGAGCTGTTTTTT. Protein sequence: CASSDFRRGGELFF.

This chain connects TRBV7-6 to TRBJ2-1; 11 nucleotides align to TRBD2. CDR3 size: 16 residues. V gave up 3 bases and J gave up 0 bases; unmatched junction bases: 1. Germline assignment: CDR1 SGHVS and CDR2 FNYEAQ. CDR3: CASSLTSGVSYNEQFF. The CDR3 DNA follows: TGTGCCAGCAGCTTGACTAGCGGGGTCTCCTACAATGAGCAGTTCTTC.

This chain joins TRBV6-1 and TRBJ2-3; 10 nucleotides match TRBD2. The CDR3 is 18 residues long. Trimming removed 1 base from V and 4 bases from J; junction bases left unmatched: 11. Per the germline V gene, CDR1 is MNHNS and CDR2 is SASEGT. Here the CDR3 reads CASSEVFSASGGADTQYF. CDR3 bases: TGTGCCAGCAGTGAAGTGTTCTCGGCTAGCGGGGGTGCAGATACGCAGTATTTT.

The chain couples TRBV10-3 to TRBJ2-5; 9 nucleotides line up with TRBD2. This CDR3 spans 14 amino acids. Germline V lookup: CDR1 ENHRY, CDR2 SYGVKD. Unmatched junction bases numbered 10, after V lost 5 bases and J lost 9 bases. CDR3 bases: TGTGCCATCAGTCCGACTAGCGGTGACATGGCCCAGTACTTC. It is translated as CAISPTSGDMAQYF.

The gene calls are TRBV19 and TRBJ1-1, with 10 bases fitting TRBD1. Germline CDR1 LNHDA, CDR2 SQIVND (reference sequence). V lost 7 bases, J lost 10 bases, and 12 bases stayed unmatched. The CDR3 spans 14 residues. The CDR3 coding sequence is TGTGCCAGTAATTCCGGGACAGGGGTTGACAGAGCTTTCTTT. It is translated as CASNSGTGVDRAFF.

J is TRBJ2-3 and V is TRBV5-6, with D hard to call. Germline V CDR1 and CDR2: SGHDT, YYEEEE. Trimming stripped 5 bases from V and 4 bases from J, with 14 bases between. This CDR3 is 14 amino acids long. The CDR3 sequence: CASRGLRFADTQYF. The CDR3 bases are TGTGCCAGCAGGGGGTTAAGGTTCGCAGATACGCAGTATTTT. Supplemented by reference TRBV5-6 and TRBJ2-3, the full variable domain reads DAGVTQSPTHLIKTRGQQVTLRCSPKSGHDTVSWYQQALGQGPQFIFQYYEEEERQRGNFPDRFSGHQFPNYSSELNVNALLLGDSALYLCASRGLRFADTQYFGPGTRLTVL.

V and J are TRBV5-1 and TRBJ2-2; D gene ambiguous. Germline loops: CDR1 SGHRS, CDR2 YFSETQ. This CDR3 contains 16 residues. Trimming removed 3 bases at V and 1 base at J, with 13 bases between. The DNA of the CDR3 is TGCGCCAGCAGCTCGATCGGACGGATGAACACCGGGGAGCTGTTTTTT. This translates into CASSSIGRMNTGELFF.

Comment on this clone: A read error may produce the germline difference seen at one junction end. J is TRBJ2-5 and V is TRBV7-7; 11 nucleotides align to TRBD2. Germline V CDR1 and CDR2: SSHAT, FNYEAQ (reference sequence). The CDR3 sequence is 18 residues long. CDR3 in DNA: TGTGCTAGCAGCCCCCTAGCGGGAGGCCCACGGTACCAAGAGACCCAGTACTTC. Its protein product is CASSPLAGGPRYQETQYF.

The chain couples TRBV27 to TRBJ2-1; 7 nucleotides line up with TRBD2. Unmatched junction bases numbered 5, after V lost 6 bases and J lost 3 bases. Germline V CDR1 and CDR2: MNHEY, SMNVEV (reference sequence). There are 14 residues in the CDR3. Here the CDR3 DNA reads TGTGCCAGCAGATCTAGCGGAGTCTACAATGAGCAGTTCTTC. Encoded protein: CASRSSGVYNEQFF.

The chain uses TRBV12-5 and TRBJ1-4; no firm D call. The CDR3 totals 14 residues. Per the germline V gene, CDR1 is LGHNT and CDR2 is FRNRAP. Trimming pared 4 bases from V and 1 base from J, leaving 7 bases between. CDR3 coding DNA: TGTGCTAGTGGTTCCTCTGGAACTAATGAAAAACTGTTTTTT. Protein sequence: CASGSSGTNEKLFF.

The chain uses TRBV7-8 and TRBJ2-1; the D is unclear. CDR1 is SGHVS, CDR2 FQNEAQ, per germline. With 1 base removed from V and 9 bases from J, the gap between germline ends came to 4 bases. The CDR3 totals 11 residues. DNA for the CDR3: TGTGCCAGCAGCTTAGGAGTTGAGCAGTTCTTC. Amino acid sequence: CASSLGVEQFF.

The chain joins TRBV7-9 to TRBJ2-7; the D is unclear. The V and J ends lost 5 bases and 4 bases respectively, with 9 bases between them. Germline V lookup: CDR1 SEHNR, CDR2 FQNEAQ (reference sequence). This CDR3 spans 12 amino acids. CDR3 nucleotide sequence: TGTGCCAGCAGCCAGAATGGTTACGAGCAGTACTTC. Its translation is CASSQNGYEQYF. Looking up the rest from reference TRBV7-9 and TRBJ2-7 gives the full variable domain: DTGVSQNPRHKITKRGQNVTFRCDPISEHNRLYWYRQTLGQGPEFLTYFQNEAQLEKSRLLSDRFSAERPKGSFSTLEIQRTEQGDSAMYLCASSQNGYEQYFGPGTRLTVT.

This clone appeared a few times. This chain uses TRBV6-5 with TRBJ1-5; D might be TRBD1 (5 bases). Between the trimmed V and J ends, which lost 6 bases and 4 bases, there was a span of 7 bases. Germline V gene sequence: CDR1 MNHEY, CDR2 SVGAGI. The CDR3 is 12 amino acids. CDR3 amino acids: CASSHRNQPQHF. The CDR3 DNA follows: TGTGCCAGCAGCCACAGGAATCAGCCCCAGCATTTT.